A single sample gave rise to the 10 T cell receptor beta chains below, sequenced in a study of human CD8 memory T cell subsets. UMI-labeled 5' RACE produced the TCR beta libraries. TCRdb reanalyzed the 5' RACE reads and collapses them to one entry per CDR3 protein, without DNA. The table for this sample gives about 10,000 distinct CDR3 sequences. The sequencing sample was made of CD8+ stem-like memory T cells (TSCM and TCM) sorted from PBMCs. Subset defined: stem-like memory CD8 T cells (TSTEM), CCR7+ PD-1- TIGIT-. Every receptor here comes from a human donor in good health.

This rearrangement joins TRBV11-2 to TRBJ2-7; TCRdb lists TRBD2, though no DNA is available to test this call. This CDR3 comprises 15 residues. Germline V gene data show CDR1 as SGHAT and CDR2 as FQNNGV. CDR3 protein: CASSPSGRAPYEQYF.

The rearrangement links TRBV9 to TRBJ2-2; TCRdb's D call, TRBD2, is unchecked because there is no DNA. The length of the CDR3 is 17 residues. Germline V gene lookup returns CDR1 SGDLS and CDR2 YYNGEE. CDR3 sequence: CASSVDPWTSGRGELFF. The full variable domain, with the rest looked up from reference TRBV9 and TRBJ2-2, is DSGVTQTPKHLITATGQRVTLRCSPRSGDLSVYWYQQSLDQGLQFLIQYYNGEERAKGNILERFSAQQFPDLHSELNLSSLELGDSALYFCASSVDPWTSGRGELFFGEGSRLTVL.

This clonotype is identified as medium-sized from frequency. The chain has TRBV15 and TRBJ2-1; TCRdb lists TRBD1, though no DNA is available to test this call. CDR3 length: 16 residues. The germline V gene encodes CDR1 LNHNV and CDR2 YYDKDF (reference sequence). The CDR3 loop is CATSWTGKTGSNEQFF.

The rearrangement links TRBV6-6 to TRBJ2-7; TCRdb selects TRBD1, and the lack of DNA leaves this call unchecked. Germline assignment: CDR1 MNHNY and CDR2 SVGAGI (reference sequence). CDR3 size: 14 residues. The CDR3 loop reads CASLLRQGLGEQYF.

This chain links TRBV10-1 with TRBJ2-7; TCRdb proposes TRBD1, but this gene call is untestable without DNA. The CDR3 covers 14 residues. The germline CDR1 and CDR2 sequences are WNHNN and SYGVQD (reference sequence). This CDR3 is CASSDDRESHEQYF.

This chain connects TRBV7-9 to TRBJ2-1; TCRdb gives TRBD2 as the D gene, but with no DNA this cannot be confirmed. Germline assignment: CDR1 SEHNR and CDR2 FQNEAQ (reference sequence). The length of the CDR3 is 19 residues. The CDR3 here is CASMNSDPGRDWAYNEQFF. Variable domain in full (rest from reference TRBV7-9 and TRBJ2-1): DTGVSQNPRHKITKRGQNVTFRCDPISEHNRLYWYRQTLGQGPEFLTYFQNEAQLEKSRLLSDRFSAERPKGSFSTLEIQRTEQGDSAMYLCASMNSDPGRDWAYNEQFFGPGTRLTVL.

This clonotype registers medium-sized (0.01 to 0.1%) by frequency. The rearrangement joins TRBV7-9 to TRBJ1-1. This CDR3 contains 12 residues. The germline V gene has CDR1 SEHNR and CDR2 FQNEAQ (reference sequence). CDR3 amino acids: CASSLAGVEAFF.

The V and J genes are TRBV24-1 and TRBJ2-5; TCRdb proposes TRBD2, but this gene call is untestable without DNA. The CDR3 spans 13 residues. Germline lookup yields CDR1 KGHDR and CDR2 SFDVKD. The CDR3 loop reads CATSELGQETQYF.

The chain combines TRBV7-9 with TRBJ1-6. The CDR3 contains 14 residues. Germline V gene sequence: CDR1 SEHNR, CDR2 FQNEAQ (reference sequence). The CDR3 here is CASSSDRSNSPLHF.

The chain carries TRBV2 and TRBJ2-1; TCRdb's D call, TRBD1, is unchecked because there is no DNA. Germline V gene data show CDR1 as SNHLY and CDR2 as FYNNEI. The CDR3 has 13 amino acids. The CDR3 reads CASNPETYNEQFF.